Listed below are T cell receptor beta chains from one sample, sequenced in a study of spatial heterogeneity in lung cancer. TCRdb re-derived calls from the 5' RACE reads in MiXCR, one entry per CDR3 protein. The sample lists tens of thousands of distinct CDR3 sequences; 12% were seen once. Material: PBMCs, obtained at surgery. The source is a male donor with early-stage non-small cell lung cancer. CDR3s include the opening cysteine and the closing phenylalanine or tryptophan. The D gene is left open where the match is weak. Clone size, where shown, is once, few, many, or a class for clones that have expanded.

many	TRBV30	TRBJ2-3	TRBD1	CAWSVETGGPRGTDTQYF	TGTGCCTGGAGTGTCGAGACAGGGGGCCCACGGGGCACAGATACGCAGTATTTT
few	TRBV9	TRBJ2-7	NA	CASSVGGRSYEQYF	TGTGCCAGCAGCGTAGGCGGGCGCAGCTACGAGCAGTACTTC
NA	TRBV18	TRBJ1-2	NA	CASSPAGVSGYTF	TGTGCCAGCTCACCCGCCGGTGTTTCCGGCTACACCTTC
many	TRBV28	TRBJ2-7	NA	CASRVSSYEQYF	TGTGCCAGCAGAGTCAGCTCCTACGAGCAGTACTTC
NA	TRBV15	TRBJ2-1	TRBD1	CATSSQGDEQFF	TGTGCCACCAGCAGTCAGGGGGATGAGCAGTTCTTC
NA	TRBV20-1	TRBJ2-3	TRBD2	CSQRRLAITDTQYF	TGCAGCCAACGACGACTAGCGATCACAGATACGCAGTATTTT
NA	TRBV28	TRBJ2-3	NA	CASQDFTDTQYF	TGTGCCAGCCAGGACTTCACAGATACGCAGTATTTT
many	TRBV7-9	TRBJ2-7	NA	CASSATGYEQYF	TGTGCCAGCAGCGCGACAGGCTACGAGCAGTACTTC
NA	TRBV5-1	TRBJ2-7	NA	CASSFGVGIGKDEQYF	TGCGCCAGCAGCTTCGGGGTTGGCATTGGTAAGGACGAGCAGTACTTC
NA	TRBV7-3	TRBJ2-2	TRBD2	CASSSRTSANTGELFF	TGTGCCAGCAGCTCTAGGACTAGCGCCAACACCGGGGAGCTGTTTTTT
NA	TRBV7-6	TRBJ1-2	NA	CASSLGTSYGYTF	TGTGCCAGCAGCTTAGGGACCAGCTATGGCTACACCTTC
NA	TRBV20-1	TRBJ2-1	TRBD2	CSATGLAGIDNEQFF	TGCAGTGCTACGGGACTAGCGGGAATCGACAATGAGCAGTTCTTC
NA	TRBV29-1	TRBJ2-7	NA	CSVGDGSYEQYF	TGCAGCGTGGGGGACGGGTCCTACGAGCAGTACTTC
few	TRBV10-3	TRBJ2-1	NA	CAITEGNSYNEQFF	TGTGCCATCACCGAGGGGAACTCCTACAATGAGCAGTTCTTC
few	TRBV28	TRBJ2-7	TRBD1	CASSLMPGTGIREQYF	TGTGCCAGCAGTTTAATGCCCGGGACAGGGATTCGCGAGCAGTACTTC
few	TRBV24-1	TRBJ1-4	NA	CATSDSASASEKLFF	TGTGCCACCAGTGACTCCGCTAGCGCCAGTGAAAAACTGTTTTTT
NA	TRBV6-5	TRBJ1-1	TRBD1	CASSARQGRLNTEAFF	TGTGCCAGCAGTGCGAGACAGGGCCGGCTAAACACTGAAGCTTTCTTT
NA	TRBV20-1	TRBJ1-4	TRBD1	CSAKVTGGLEKLFF	TGCAGTGCTAAAGTGACAGGGGGCCTTGAAAAACTGTTTTTT
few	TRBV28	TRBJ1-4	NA	CASSSGTLFYEKLFF	TGTGCCAGCAGTTCTGGGACATTATTCTATGAAAAACTGTTTTTT
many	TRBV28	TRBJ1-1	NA	CASSTFSKTEAFF	TGTGCCAGCAGTACTTTTAGCAAGACTGAAGCTTTCTTT
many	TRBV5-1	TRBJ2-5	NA	CASRPPGLQETQYF	TGCGCCAGCAGGCCCCCGGGCCTCCAAGAGACCCAGTACTTC
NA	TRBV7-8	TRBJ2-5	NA	CASSLARKGETQYF	TGTGCCAGCAGCTTAGCACGGAAGGGTGAGACCCAGTACTTC
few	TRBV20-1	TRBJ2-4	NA	CSARAETGLLVRF	TGCAGTGCTAGAGCTGAAACGGGACTTTTAGTTCGATTC
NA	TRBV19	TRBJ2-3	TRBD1	CASSWTGVPPDTQYF	TGTGCCAGTAGTTGGACAGGGGTTCCCCCAGATACGCAGTATTTT
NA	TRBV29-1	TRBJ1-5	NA	CSIRDGNQPQHF	TGCAGCATACGGGACGGCAATCAGCCCCAGCATTTT
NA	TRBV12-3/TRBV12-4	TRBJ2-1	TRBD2	CASSLGDGGLAGVSNEQFF	TGTGCCAGCAGTTTAGGGGACGGCGGACTAGCGGGAGTAAGCAATGAGCAGTTCTTC
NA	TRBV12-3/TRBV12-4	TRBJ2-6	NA	CASSPRVRGGANVLTF	TGTGCCAGCAGTCCCCGGGTCCGTGGTGGGGCCAACGTCCTGACTTTC
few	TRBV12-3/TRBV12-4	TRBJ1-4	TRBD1	CASSLGDRVGTNEKLFF	TGTGCCAGCAGTTTGGGAGACAGGGTGGGAACTAATGAAAAACTGTTTTTT
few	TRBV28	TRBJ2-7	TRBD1	CATSGGVLEQYF	TGTGCCACATCAGGGGGAGTTCTGGAGCAGTACTTC
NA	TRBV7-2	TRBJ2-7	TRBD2	CASSPAGGPGEQYF	TGTGCCAGCAGCCCAGCGGGAGGGCCGGGGGAGCAGTACTTC
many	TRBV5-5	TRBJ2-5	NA	CASSFGRMFETQYF	TGTGCCAGCAGCTTCGGCAGGATGTTCGAGACCCAGTACTTC
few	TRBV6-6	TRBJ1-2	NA	CASSYSVQRQRVYGYTF	TGTGCCAGCAGTTACTCTGTACAGCGTCAAAGGGTCTATGGCTACACCTTC
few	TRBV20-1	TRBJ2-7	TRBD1	CSARPRDRDYEQYF	TGCAGTGCTAGGCCACGGGACAGGGACTACGAGCAGTACTTC
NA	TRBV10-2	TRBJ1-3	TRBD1	CASSEFRDSTIYF	TGCGCCAGCAGTGAATTTAGGGACAGCACCATATATTTT